The 32 T cell receptor beta chains given below trace back to one sample, sequenced in a study of blood T cells in healthy people across ages. PCR was performed a second time for 7 to 11 cycles using a sample-barcoded 5' primer and a J-beta primer mix. TCRdb recomputed calls from the 5' RACE reads with MiXCR, one row per CDR3 protein. The top ten clones hold 20% to 25% of a sample with hundreds of thousands of distinct CDR3 sequences, approximately 43% of them seen once. Specimen: blood. Receptors originate from a woman aged 60 to 75 in good health.

The chain links TRBV29-1 to TRBJ2-7, with a weak D call TRBD1 (6 bases). This CDR3 is 15 amino acids long. Germline V gene data show CDR1 as SQVTM and CDR2 as ANQGSEA. V was trimmed by 2 bases and J by 0 bases, leaving 14 bases between them. The DNA of the CDR3 is TGCAGCGTTGAAACAGCAGGGGCCCGCTCCTACGAGCAGTACTTC. It codes for CSVETAGARSYEQYF.

This clonotype was counted only a few times. The rearrangement joins TRBV20-1 to TRBJ2-1; a possible D gene is TRBD1 (7 bases). The CDR3 length is 15 residues. Germline CDR1 and CDR2: DFQATT and SNEGSKA (reference sequence). V was shortened by 3 bases and J by 2 bases, with 14 bases between the two germline ends. CDR3 DNA: TGCAGTGCTAGCAGGGGGGACACCACCTACAATGAGCAGTTCTTC. Translated, it gives CSASRGDTTYNEQFF.

This clonotype was detected only once. A much larger clone lies one base from this, so it may be a read error. The gene calls are TRBV5-1 and TRBJ1-1; maybe TRBD1 (5 bases). The germline V and J ends were trimmed by 4 bases and 5 bases, with 15 bases remaining between them. This CDR3 region has 14 residues. Germline assignment: CDR1 SGHRS and CDR2 YFSETQ. The CDR3 loop reads CASSKIAGVTEAFF. The CDR3, as DNA: TGCGCCAGCAGCAAAATCGCGGGGGTAACTGAAGCTTTCTTT.

On this clonotype: One junction end disagrees with the germline gene, perhaps due to a read error. The chain combines TRBV6-6 with TRBJ1-5; 11 nucleotides match TRBD1. This CDR3 is 16 amino acids long. Looked up from germline, CDR1 is MNHNY and CDR2 is SVGAGI (reference sequence). CDR3 amino acids: CACSYSIGTGGQPQHF. DNA for the CDR3: TGTGCCTGCAGTTACTCGATTGGGACAGGGGGGCAGCCCCAGCATTTT.

This clonotype was observed a few times. The CDR3 DNA sequence: TGTGCCAGCAGTGTCCGGGACAGGGCAATAAATGAGCAGTTCTTC. Amino acid sequence: CASSVRDRAINEQFF. This chain links TRBV6-1 with TRBJ2-1; TRBD1 matches at 9 bases. With V trimmed by 4 bases and J by 7 bases, 8 bases remained unmatched. The CDR3 is made up of 15 amino acids. The V gene's germline CDR1 is MNHNS and CDR2 SASEGT.

This clonotype was counted many times. The CDR3 nucleotides read TGTGCCAGCAGCCTTGGGCCACTAGGACAGGGTTCTGGGGCCAACGTCCTGACTTTC. Translated, it gives CASSLGPLGQGSGANVLTF. The rearrangement joins TRBV4-2 to TRBJ2-6; 8 bases match TRBD1. CDR1 and CDR2 from the germline V gene are LGHNA and YNFKEQ. Trimming took 4 bases from V and 1 from J; bases not matched to a gene: 12. The CDR3 has 19 amino acids.

A few counts support this clonotype. The chain has TRBV5-1 and TRBJ2-7; 8 bases line up with TRBD2. This CDR3 spans 14 amino acids. Per germline, CDR1 SGHRS and CDR2 YFSETQ. Trimming took 4 bases from V and 2 from J; bases not matched to a gene: 5. The CDR3 DNA follows: TGCGCCAGCAGCGCGAACGGGAGGGCCTACGAGCAGTACTTC. This sequence encodes CASSANGRAYEQYF.

The V and J genes are TRBV7-9 and TRBJ1-3, with a tentative D call TRBD1 (5 bases). Germline V lookup: CDR1 SEHNR, CDR2 FQNEAQ (reference sequence). The CDR3 has 16 residues. The V and J ends lost 2 bases and 2 bases respectively, with 13 bases between them. CDR3 residues: CASSLSQPGTGNTIYF. The CDR3 DNA sequence: TGTGCCAGCAGCTTATCCCAGCCAGGGACTGGAAACACCATATATTTT.

The rearrangement links TRBV7-2 to TRBJ2-7; 8 nucleotides line up with TRBD2. In germline, CDR1 is SGHTA, CDR2 FQGNSA. The CDR3 is 15 residues long. V trimming: 1 base; J trimming: 6 bases; junction bases outside the gene matches: 8. In DNA, the CDR3 is TGTGCCAGCAGCTTAGGGCGGGGGGCGCAGGGCGAGCAGTACTTC. This gives the protein CASSLGRGAQGEQYF.

This clonotype was seen just once. The V gene is TRBV28, the J gene TRBJ2-7; weak D call: TRBD2 (5 bases). The CDR3 extends over 12 amino acids. Germline values: CDR1 MDHEN, CDR2 SYDVKM. V lost 6 bases and J 5 bases, leaving 11 bases between the germline ends. This CDR3 reads CASSEGVHEQYF. The CDR3 nucleotides are TGTGCCAGCAGCGAGGGAGTCCACGAGCAGTACTTC.

The gene calls are TRBV5-1 and TRBJ2-1, with D perhaps matching TRBD2 (6 bases). V shed 4 bases and J shed 0 bases, with 17 bases lying between them. The length of the CDR3 is 17 residues. Per germline, CDR1 SGHRS and CDR2 YFSETQ. This CDR3 reads CASSLLGGVFSYNEQFF. Here the CDR3 DNA reads TGCGCCAGCAGCCTATTGGGCGGGGTCTTCTCCTACAATGAGCAGTTCTTC. Together with reference TRBV5-1 and TRBJ2-1, the CDR3 gives the full variable domain: KAGVTQTPRYLIKTRGQQVTLSCSPISGHRSVSWYQQTPGQGLQFLFEYFSETQRNKGNFPGRFSGRQFSNSRSEMNVSTLELGDSALYLCASSLLGGVFSYNEQFFGPGTRLTVL.

This clonotype turned up a few times. V and J are TRBV18 and TRBJ2-1, with D uncertain. The CDR3 sequence is 12 residues long. The germline V gene encodes CDR1 KGHSH and CDR2 LQKENI. Trimming shortened V by 3 bases and J by 6 bases, and 6 bases separated the two germline ends. This CDR3 reads CASSPDTNEQFF. In DNA form, the CDR3 reads TGTGCCAGCTCACCCGATACCAATGAGCAGTTCTTC.

The rearrangement uses TRBV29-1 and TRBJ1-6, with D tentatively TRBD1 (5 bases). This CDR3 has 11 residues. Germline lookup yields CDR1 SQVTM and CDR2 ANQGSEA. V lost 5 bases and J lost 16, with 15 bases in between. The CDR3 region is CSVQNGGPLHF. DNA of the CDR3: TGCAGCGTTCAAAACGGGGGTCCTCTCCACTTT. Supplemented by reference TRBV29-1 and TRBJ1-6, the full variable domain reads SAVISQKPSRDICQRGTSLTIQCQVDSQVTMMFWYRQQPGQSLTLIATANQGSEATYESGFVIDKFPISRPNLTFSTLTVSNMSPEDSSIYLCSVQNGGPLHFGNGTRLTVT.

The V call is TRBV7-9, the J call TRBJ2-1, with D possibly called TRBD1 or TRBD2 (5 bases each). CDR1 is SEHNR, CDR2 FQNEAQ, per germline (reference sequence). CDR3 length equals 14 residues. Trimming pared 5 bases from V and 7 bases from J, leaving 15 bases between. The CDR3 region has the DNA TGTGCCAGCAGCCTACGGGGCGCAGGGAATGAGCAGTTCTTC. Protein product: CASSLRGAGNEQFF. The variable domain in full, with the rest retrieved from reference TRBV7-9 and TRBJ2-1, is DTGVSQNPRHKITKRGQNVTFRCDPISEHNRLYWYRQTLGQGPEFLTYFQNEAQLEKSRLLSDRFSAERPKGSFSTLEIQRTEQGDSAMYLCASSLRGAGNEQFFGPGTRLTVL.

The chain couples TRBV12-5 to TRBJ1-1; 8 bases line up with TRBD1. The V gene end was trimmed by 4 bases and the J gene end by 1 base; junction bases not matched to a gene: 8. Germline CDR1 is LGHNT and CDR2 is FRNRAP. The CDR3 extends over 16 amino acids. For the CDR3, the DNA is TGTGCTAGTGGTTCGGGACAGGCTGATGGGAACACTGAAGCTTTCTTT. It is translated as CASGSGQADGNTEAFF.

DNA for the CDR3: TGCACCCCAAGGGGGAGCTCCTACAATGAGCAGTTCTTC. Encoded protein: CTPRGSSYNEQFF. The chain uses TRBV20-1 and TRBJ2-1; tentative D call: TRBD1 (6 bases). The CDR3 runs 13 residues. Per the germline V gene, CDR1 is DFQATT and CDR2 is SNEGSKA (reference sequence).

Comment on this clonotype: One base away lies a much larger clone, so this may be a sequencing read error. The CDR3 protein is CSAWGRGRDEQYF. For the CDR3, the DNA is TGCAGCGCCTGGGGCAGGGGGCGGGACGAGCAGTACTTC. This chain connects TRBV29-1 to TRBJ2-7; the match to TRBD1 covers 8 bases. CDR1 is SQVTM and CDR2 is ANQGSEA in the germline V gene. CDR3 length: 13 amino acids. With V trimmed by 7 bases and J by 5 bases, 10 bases remained unmatched.

This clonotype was seen only a few times. V is TRBV30 and J is TRBJ2-5; D is unclear. The germline V and J ends were trimmed by 3 bases and 2 bases, with 10 bases remaining between them. This CDR3 is built from 13 residues. Germline assignment: CDR1 GTSNPN and CDR2 SVGIG (reference sequence). In nucleotides, the CDR3 is TGTGCCTGGAGAGACATGGTTCAAGAGACCCAGTACTTC. It encodes CAWRDMVQETQYF.

CDR3 nucleotide sequence: TGCAGTGCTGGGGGCCTTTTGGAGTACAATGAGCAGTTCTTC. It encodes CSAGGLLEYNEQFF. This chain connects TRBV20-1 to TRBJ2-1; tentative D call: TRBD1 (6 bases). There are 14 residues in the CDR3. Germline-derived CDR1 and CDR2 are DFQATT and SNEGSKA (reference sequence). Trimming shortened V by 5 bases and J by 4 bases, and 15 bases separated the two germline ends.

This clonotype was seen a handful of times. This chain joins TRBV6-5 and TRBJ2-7; D is uncertain. The CDR3 runs to 10 residues. Germline-derived CDR1 and CDR2 are MNHEY and SVGAGI. V lost 8 bases, J lost 4 bases, and 6 bases lay in between. CDR3 loop: CASGFYEQYF. In DNA, the CDR3 is TGTGCCAGCGGGTTTTACGAGCAGTACTTC.

About this clonotype itself: Its ends do not fully match the called genes, so a read error is possible. The CDR3 sequence is CASSSGGAGAKNVQYF. The CDR3 DNA is TGTGCCAGCAGCTCAGGGGGCGCGGGAGCCAAAAACGTTCAGTACTTC. The rearrangement uses TRBV9 and TRBJ2-4; D perhaps matches TRBD1 (8 bases). The CDR3 consists of 16 residues. Germline assignment: CDR1 SGDLS and CDR2 YYNGEE.

This chain uses TRBV5-6 with TRBJ2-2; D may be TRBD2 (5 bases). Deletions cut 2 bases from V and 6 bases from J, with 11 bases between. Germline CDR1 SGHDT, CDR2 YYEEEE. The CDR3 spans 14 residues. CDR3 sequence (DNA): TGTGCCAGCAGCTTTATTCGGGATCCCGGGGAGCTGTTTTTT. It specifies CASSFIRDPGELFF.

The CDR3 loop is CASSQDPQGNQPQHF. CDR3 bases: TGTGCCAGCAGCCAAGACCCCCAGGGCAATCAGCCCCAGCATTTT. This chain uses TRBV4-2 with TRBJ1-5; D gene ambiguous. This CDR3 has 15 amino acids. The V and J ends lost 0 bases and 2 bases respectively, with 8 bases between them. Germline V gene sequence: CDR1 LGHNA, CDR2 YNFKEQ.

In regard to this clonotype: A much larger clone sits a single nucleotide away, making a read error possible. The chain carries TRBV11-2 and TRBJ2-5; D is possibly TRBD2 (6 bases). The CDR3 is 16 residues long. Germline CDR1 and CDR2: SGHAT and FQNNGV. CDR3 sequence reads: CASSSAGADYQGTQYF. In nucleotides, the CDR3 is TGTGCCAGCAGCTCTGCCGGCGCGGACTACCAAGGGACCCAGTACTTC.

This chain connects TRBV5-6 to TRBJ2-7; perhaps TRBD1 as D (6 bases). Trimming stripped 0 bases from V and 5 bases from J, with 18 bases between. The length of the CDR3 is 16 residues. Germline values: CDR1 SGHDT, CDR2 YYEEEE. CDR3 coding DNA: TGTGCCAGCAGCTTGGTCGGGACACCGTCTAAGAACGAGCAGTACTTC. Protein sequence: CASSLVGTPSKNEQYF.

The chain combines TRBV7-6 with TRBJ2-1, with 7 bases aligning to TRBD2. This CDR3 spans 16 amino acids. V lost 1 base to trimming and J lost 4 bases; unmatched junction nucleotides: 7. Germline V gene data show CDR1 as SGHVS and CDR2 as FNYEAQ. CDR3 coding DNA: TGTGCCAGCAGCTTAGACCGGGAGGCCGGGTACAATGAGCAGTTCTTC. Its translation is CASSLDREAGYNEQFF.

The chain recombines TRBV4-1 with TRBJ2-2; D remains unclear. CDR1 is MGHRA, CDR2 YSYEKL, per germline. V lost 4 bases and J 5 bases, leaving 14 bases between the germline ends. The CDR3 length is 15 residues. DNA of the CDR3: TGCGCCAGCAGCCCGTCTACTGCCCTTACCGGGGAGCTGTTTTTT. This gives the protein CASSPSTALTGELFF.

This clonotype showed up just a few times. The chain has TRBV6-6 and TRBJ2-3; 8 bases are shared with TRBD2. V dropped 5 bases and J dropped 4; count of bases not matched to a gene: 11. The length of the CDR3 is 16 residues. Per germline, CDR1 MNHNY and CDR2 SVGAGI (reference sequence). CDR3: CASSTLPGTRADTQYF. Here the CDR3 DNA reads TGTGCCAGCAGTACACTCCCCGGGACTAGGGCAGATACGCAGTATTTT.

Remarks on this clonotype: Compared with germline, one end of the junction differs, possibly owing to a read error. The CDR3 spells CAFRGSGQPQHF. In nucleotides, the CDR3 is TGTGCCTTCAGGGGGTCAGGGCAGCCCCAGCATTTT. The chain joins TRBV10-3 to TRBJ1-5, with TRBD1 matching over 7 bases. There are 12 residues in the CDR3. CDR1 and CDR2 (germline): ENHRY, SYGVKD.

The chain combines TRBV27 with TRBJ2-1; 7 bases match TRBD2. The J call may be mistaken, given a closer DNA end match to TRBJ2-7. The V gene's germline CDR1 is MNHEY and CDR2 SMNVEV (reference sequence). This CDR3 region has 14 residues. For the CDR3, the DNA is TGTGCCAGCAGGTTAGGGAGGGCCTTAGACGAGCAGTACTTC. It yields the protein CASRLGRALDEQYF.

This chain uses TRBV6-6 with TRBJ2-7, with TRBD2 matching 12 bases. The CDR3 totals 16 residues. Unmatched junction bases numbered 7, after V lost 2 bases and J lost 5 bases. CDR1 and CDR2 (germline): MNHNY, SVGAGI (reference sequence). CDR3 in DNA: TGTGCCAGCAGTTACACCACTAGCGGGGGGATCAACGAGCAGTACTTC. Amino acids: CASSYTTSGGINEQYF.

This clonotype has a handful of counts. This chain uses TRBV7-2 with TRBJ1-1; a weak D match, TRBD1 (5 bases). The CDR3 consists of 13 residues. V lost 0 bases, J lost 5 bases, and 7 bases lay in between. The germline V gene has CDR1 SGHTA and CDR2 FQGNSA. CDR3 nucleotide sequence: TGTGCCAGCAGCTTAGCGTGGGGGACTGAAGCTTTCTTT. Protein: CASSLAWGTEAFF. The whole variable domain, remainder taken from reference TRBV7-2 and TRBJ1-1, is GAGVSQSPSNKVTEKGKDVELRCDPISGHTALYWYRQSLGQGLEFLIYFQGNSAPDKSGLPSDRFSAERTGGSVSTLTIQRTQQEDSAVYLCASSLAWGTEAFFGQGTRLTVV.